The source of this TCR beta chain is a study of a mutant IDH1 vaccine in newly diagnosed glioma. Sequenced by immunoSEQ multiplex PCR; TCRdb stores in-frame clones only, minus some. The repertoire includes around 54,000 clones, approximately 78% of them detected once, and around 21% sits in the top ten. Regarding time point: baseline, week 1 (first vaccination visit). As to treatment: pre-vaccination baseline after standard-of-care therapy. The material sequenced was PBMCs, taken from a glioma patient treated with radiotherapy, temozolomide or both. The receptor was derived from a man in his late teens or twenties with glioma.

CDR3 coding DNA: TGTGCCATCAGTGACAGGCGTCCAGGGGGAAACACTGAAGCTTTCTTT. Amino acids: CAISDRRPGGNTEAFF. The rearrangement uses TRBV10-3 and TRBJ1-1, with 7 positions matching TRBD1. V was clipped by 3 bases and J by 2 bases; unmatched bases: 9. This CDR3 contains 16 residues. Germline lookup yields CDR1 ENHRY and CDR2 SYGVKD.